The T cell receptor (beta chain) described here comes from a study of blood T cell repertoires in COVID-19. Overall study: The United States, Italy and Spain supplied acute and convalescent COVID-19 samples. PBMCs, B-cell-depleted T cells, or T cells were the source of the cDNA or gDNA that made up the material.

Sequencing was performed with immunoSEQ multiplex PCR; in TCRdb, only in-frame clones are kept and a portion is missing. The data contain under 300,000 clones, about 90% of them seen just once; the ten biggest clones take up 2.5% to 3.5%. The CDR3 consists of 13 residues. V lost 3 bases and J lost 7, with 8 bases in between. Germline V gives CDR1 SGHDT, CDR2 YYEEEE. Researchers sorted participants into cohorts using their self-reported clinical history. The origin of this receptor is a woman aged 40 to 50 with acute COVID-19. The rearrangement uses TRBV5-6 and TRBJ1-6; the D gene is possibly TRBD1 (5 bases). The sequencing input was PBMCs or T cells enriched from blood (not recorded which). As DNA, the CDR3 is TGTGCCAGCAGCTACAGGCCCAATTCACCCCTCCACTTT. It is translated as CASSYRPNSPLHF.